This T cell receptor (beta chain) derives from a study of T cell clonality in common variable immunodeficiency. Trimming shortened V by 4 bases and J by 0 bases, and 13 bases separated the two germline ends. This CDR3 contains 16 residues. Germline V gives CDR1 KGHSH, CDR2 LQKENI. This clone was seen repeatedly, ten times or more. The antigen is undetermined. The CDR3 end falls 3 residues outside the read, so it is completed with the germline J gene. Whole-study results and caveats: CVID patient heterogeneity limited repertoire-clinical complication correlations. In common variable immunodeficiency, TCR beta chains reportedly carried fewer deletions and N-nucleotide insertions. T cell subpopulation sequencing would be needed to explain CVID clonality.

Patients and controls were mostly of Caucasian heritage. CVID subjects were neither ill nor on immunomodulatory or immunosuppressive medication at sampling. TCRdb keeps only in-frame clones here, not all; method: immunoSEQ multiplex PCR. The sample contains 30,000 to 40,000 clones, none occurring once; roughly 6.1% lies in the top ten. The rearrangement joins TRBV18 to TRBJ1-3; possible D gene TRBD1, 6 bases. The sequence was obtained from a human donor with common variable immunodeficiency. Sequencing input: peripheral blood mononuclear cells. The CDR3 DNA, read in part, is TGTGCCAGCTCACAAGATTCAGGGGACTCTGGAAACACC. The encoded protein is CASSQDSGDSGNT. The complete CDR3 protein is CASSQDSGDSGNTIYF.